What follows are 5 T cell receptor beta chains derived from one specimen sequenced in a study of OX40 agonist ivuxolimab in advanced cancers. TCRdb's copy holds only in-frame clones and misses some; the assay was immunoSEQ multiplex PCR. Seen here are under 80,000 clones, around 80% observed once, and the top ten hold about 5%. The sequencing used CD4+ or CD8+ T cells sorted from blood, collected in a trial of the OX40 agonist ivuxolimab. Receptor source: an adult with an advanced solid tumor such as melanoma, head and neck, liver or kidney cancer.

This clone showed up just a few times. The rearrangement joins TRBV19 to TRBJ2-1; 12 bases are a match to TRBD2. CDR3 size: 17 residues. Germline V gene data show CDR1 as LNHDA and CDR2 as SQIVND (reference sequence). V trimming: 5 bases; J trimming: 9 bases; junction bases outside the gene matches: 14. This chain's CDR3 is CASSSTPTSGRGSEQFF. The DNA for the CDR3 is TGTGCCAGTAGTTCTACACCGACTAGCGGGAGAGGTAGTGAGCAGTTCTTC.

The V gene is TRBV9, the J gene TRBJ2-2, with D possibly called TRBD1 or TRBD2 (5 bases each). The CDR3 sequence is 17 residues long. Germline assignment: CDR1 SGDLS and CDR2 YYNGEE. V shed 2 bases and J shed 4 bases, with 18 bases lying between them. The CDR3 here is CASSVPAGTGFTGELFF. In DNA form, the CDR3 reads TGTGCCAGCAGCGTCCCGGCCGGGACGGGTTTCACCGGGGAGCTGTTTTTT.

The chain uses TRBV29-1 and TRBJ2-5; D call uncertain. The CDR3 extends over 14 amino acids. Germline values: CDR1 SQVTM, CDR2 ANQGSEA. V was trimmed by 6 bases and J by 5 bases, leaving 19 bases between them. The CDR3, as DNA: TGCAGCGTCGCGAACCAGGAGATGTGGGAGACCCAGTACTTC. Its translation is CSVANQEMWETQYF. Combining the CDR3 with reference TRBV29-1 and TRBJ2-5 gives the whole variable domain SAVISQKPSRDICQRGTSLTIQCQVDSQVTMMFWYRQQPGQSLTLIATANQGSEATYESGFVIDKFPISRPNLTFSTLTVSNMSPEDSSIYLCSVANQEMWETQYFGPGTRLLVL.

The chain uses TRBV18 and TRBJ2-3; D might be TRBD1 or TRBD2, each matching 6 bases. Trimming stripped 4 bases from V and 4 bases from J, with 12 bases between. The V gene's germline CDR1 is KGHSH and CDR2 LQKENI. This CDR3 spans 14 amino acids. DNA of the CDR3: TGTGCCAGCTCACAGGGGGGCGAGGCAGATACGCAGTATTTT. Translation: CASSQGGEADTQYF.

This clone was observed a few times. This chain links TRBV9 with TRBJ1-1; D perhaps matches TRBD1 (5 bases). V was clipped by 4 bases and J by 4 bases, with 14 bases between them. The germline CDR1 and CDR2 sequences are SGDLS and YYNGEE. This CDR3 is 14 amino acids long. As DNA, the CDR3 is TGTGCCAGCAGCCGGGGCGGATTGGGCACTGAAGCTTTCTTT. It yields the protein CASSRGGLGTEAFF. The full variable domain, rest sourced from reference TRBV9 and TRBJ1-1, is DSGVTQTPKHLITATGQRVTLRCSPRSGDLSVYWYQQSLDQGLQFLIQYYNGEERAKGNILERFSAQQFPDLHSELNLSSLELGDSALYFCASSRGGLGTEAFFGQGTRLTVV.